The subject of this entry is one T cell receptor (beta chain). Germline V gene data show CDR1 as SGHNT and CDR2 as YENEEA. This CDR3 has 16 amino acids. V was shortened by 3 bases and J by 0 bases, with 11 bases between the two germline ends. Using immunoSEQ multiplex PCR, the repertoire was profiled, and TCRdb retains in-frame clones only, with some absent. The sample includes roughly 30,000 clones, 70% to 90% of them seen just once. These data are taken from a study of T cell changes during pregnancy in multiple sclerosis. The receptor's source is a female donor in good health, enrolled as a control in a pregnancy study. The material was CD4+ T cells from peripheral blood mononuclear cells, obtained in the first trimester of pregnancy. The chain has TRBV11-3 and TRBJ2-2, with D maybe TRBD2 (6 bases). The CDR3 sequence: CASSLLGGSNTGELFF. CDR3 DNA: TGTGCCAGCAGCTTGCTTGGGGGGTCGAACACCGGGGAGCTGTTTTTT.